The 5 T cell receptor beta chains reported below all come from one sample, sequenced in a study of Graves' ophthalmopathy and Graves' hyperthyroidism. Scientists amplified the TCR beta CDR3 regions from RNA transcripts. HTBI-primed RT-PCR formed the first round, and a multiplex PCR formed the second. TCRdb ran MiXCR on the multiplex PCR reads and lists one entry per CDR3 protein. Of some 350,000 distinct CDR3 sequences listed, roughly 15% are singletons. Sequenced material: peripheral blood. Receptors originate from an adult woman with stable Graves' hyperthyroidism.

At least ten counts were recorded for this clonotype. This chain joins TRBV11-2 and TRBJ2-7, with D tentatively TRBD2 (6 bases). V lost 6 bases to trimming and J lost 3 bases, with 15 bases between them. From germline, CDR1 is SGHAT and CDR2 FQNNGV. The CDR3 is 14 amino acids. The CDR3 loop reads CASSPSRGDYEQYF. CDR3 coding DNA: TGTGCCAGCAGTCCGTCCCGCGGGGACTACGAGCAGTACTTC.

This clonotype has ten or more counts. The chain couples TRBV6-1 to TRBJ2-3; D gene ambiguous. This CDR3 has 13 residues. V lost 7 bases, J lost 0 bases, and 8 bases lay in between. Germline loops: CDR1 MNHNS, CDR2 SASEGT. DNA for the CDR3: TGTGCCAGCACCCAGGTCAGCACAGATACGCAGTATTTT. It yields the protein CASTQVSTDTQYF.

The table lists this clonotype with many counts. The J gene is TRBJ1-5, the V gene TRBV20-1, with D tentatively TRBD1 (6 bases). Between the trimmed V and J ends, which lost 4 bases and 3 bases, there was a span of 7 bases. Per germline, CDR1 DFQATT and CDR2 SNEGSKA (reference sequence). The CDR3 has 12 amino acids. CDR3 sequence reads: CSATGANQPQHF. CDR3 coding DNA: TGCAGTGCTACAGGGGCCAATCAGCCCCAGCATTTT.

This clonotype was counted many times. The rearrangement joins TRBV6-1 to TRBJ2-7; D not certain. Germline lookup yields CDR1 MNHNS and CDR2 SASEGT. The CDR3 sequence is 15 residues long. Trimming took off 4 bases at V and 3 bases at J, with 16 bases between the two ends. The CDR3 here is CASSATKLGRYEQYF. The CDR3 nucleotides are TGTGCCAGCAGTGCCACGAAACTTGGGCGCTACGAGCAGTACTTC.

This clonotype was detected many times. The rearrangement uses TRBV14 and TRBJ2-7, with a possible D match to TRBD2 (5 bases). The V end was cut by 0 bases, the J end by 11 bases, with 14 bases between. The CDR3 totals 13 residues. CDR1 SGHDN and CDR2 FVKESK come from the germline V gene. CDR3: CASSQDLGGLEYF. CDR3 coding DNA: TGTGCCAGCAGCCAAGATCTTGGAGGCTTAGAGTACTTC.